A single count supports the clone carrying this TCR beta chain. The ends were cut back, 0 bases at V and 1 base at J, with 10 bases in the middle. CDR1 and CDR2 from the germline V gene are MGHRA and YSYEKL. CDR3 length equals 16 residues. This record belongs to a study of blood T cell repertoires in COVID-19. Cohorts were determined from participant-reported clinical history. The study counted Cohort 3 donors as recovered given two negative PCRs, clearance, or symptom resolution. As processed by the authors: For nucleated cells, counts were estimated from reference gene primer amplification. The protocol was immunoSEQ multiplex PCR, while the TCRdb copy is restricted to in-frame clones and leaves out a portion. Clonal size and the V and J genes are those of that table, whereas D and trimming came from the DNA. Of around 200,000 clones listed, roughly 80% are singletons.

The rearrangement uses TRBV4-1 and TRBJ1-5, with no clear D. This sequence originates from a woman in her twenties or thirties who had recovered from COVID-19. The sample was PBMCs or T cells enriched from blood (not recorded which). CDR3 in DNA: TGCGCCAGCAGCCAAGATTTGAGCGGCAGCAATCAGCCCCAGCATTTT. It specifies CASSQDLSGSNQPQHF.